These 26 T cell receptor beta chains were all obtained from the same sample, sequenced in a study of blood T cells in healthy people across ages. Together with a sample-barcoded 5' primer, a J-beta primer mix was included in a second PCR lasting about 6 to 11 cycles. One entry per CDR3 protein results from TCRdb running MiXCR on the 5' RACE reads. The table includes approximately 700,000 distinct CDR3 sequences, about 30% detected once. The source material was blood. The receptor source for this set is a woman older than 75 in good health.

In this sample, this clonotype turned up many times. The rearrangement joins TRBV6-5 to TRBJ2-7; possibly TRBD2 for D (5 bases). CDR3 length: 15 amino acids. Per germline, CDR1 MNHEY and CDR2 SVGAGI. V shed 6 bases and J shed 4 bases, with 19 bases lying between them. The CDR3 sequence: CASSRPGFGRYEQYF. Here the CDR3 DNA reads TGTGCCAGCAGCCGTCCGGGATTCGGCCGATACGAGCAGTACTTC.

This clonotype was recorded many times. The chain joins TRBV28 to TRBJ2-3; 11 bases map to TRBD2. This CDR3 contains 14 residues. Per germline, CDR1 MDHEN and CDR2 SYDVKM. V lost 7 bases to trimming and J lost 0 bases; unmatched junction nucleotides: 0. The CDR3 reads CASTSGGSTDTQYF. The CDR3 nucleotides are TGTGCCAGCACTAGCGGGGGGAGCACAGATACGCAGTATTTT.

This clonotype has at least ten counts. CDR3 in amino acids: CASSQWGSGSGGADTQYF. CDR3 sequence (DNA): TGTGCCAGCAGCCAATGGGGTAGTGGTAGCGGGGGGGCAGATACGCAGTATTTT. The V gene is TRBV4-2, the J gene TRBJ2-3; TRBD2 aligns across 11 bases. The CDR3 extends over 18 amino acids. CDR1 and CDR2 from the germline V gene are LGHNA and YNFKEQ. With 2 bases clipped from V and 4 bases from J, the junction kept 11 bases outside the gene matches.

This clonotype was seen ten or more times. The chain carries TRBV20-1 and TRBJ2-1; 7 positions match TRBD2. J was trimmed by 7 bases and V by 6 bases; bases with no gene match: 12. This CDR3 is 14 amino acids long. The germline CDR1 and CDR2 sequences are DFQATT and SNEGSKA (reference sequence). The CDR3 protein is CSAPSSAGVNEQFF. For the CDR3, the DNA is TGCAGTGCCCCTTCGAGCGCGGGGGTGAATGAGCAGTTCTTC.

Turning to this clonotype: An end of the junction differs from the germline gene, which may be a read error. The V gene is TRBV4-3, the J gene TRBJ1-2; a possible D gene is TRBD1 (5 bases). The CDR3 runs 16 residues. Germline V lookup: CDR1 LGHNA, CDR2 YSLEER. In nucleotides, the CDR3 is TGCGTCAGCAGCCAAGATCTGGACCGACAGCTCTATGGCTACACCTTC. Translated: CVSSQDLDRQLYGYTF.

In its sample, this clonotype was seen a few times. V usage is TRBV6-6 and J usage is TRBJ2-5; 7 positions match TRBD1. V dropped 2 bases and J dropped 2; count of bases not matched to a gene: 2. There are 14 residues in the CDR3. Germline lookup yields CDR1 MNHNY and CDR2 SVGAGI (reference sequence). The CDR3 protein is CASSYLDRQETQYF. The DNA for the CDR3 is TGTGCCAGCAGTTACCTGGACAGGCAAGAGACCCAGTACTTC.

This chain links TRBV30 with TRBJ1-1, with D maybe TRBD1 (6 bases). CDR3 length: 13 residues. The germline V gene has CDR1 GTSNPN and CDR2 SVGIG (reference sequence). V lost 4 bases, J lost 2 bases, and 11 bases lay in between. CDR3 nucleotide sequence: TGTGCCTGGACCGGACAGCTAAACACTGAAGCTTTCTTT. This codes for CAWTGQLNTEAFF.

Of note for this clonotype: Being one base from a much bigger clone, this may be a read error. This chain uses TRBV5-1 with TRBJ2-7, with 9 positions matching TRBD1. Germline V gene lookup returns CDR1 SGHRS and CDR2 YFSETQ. Unmatched junction bases numbered 8, after V lost 0 bases and J lost 4 bases. The CDR3 extends over 16 amino acids. CDR3 sequence (DNA): TGCGCCAGCAGCTTGGGTGGGGACAGGGCGAGATACGAGCAGTACTTC. Translated: CASSLGGDRARYEQYF.

The chain combines TRBV20-1 with TRBJ1-3; 9 nucleotides align to TRBD1. The ends lost 4 bases at V and 0 bases at J; junction bases unmatched: 1. Germline V lookup: CDR1 DFQATT, CDR2 SNEGSKA (reference sequence). This CDR3 has 14 amino acids. In DNA, the CDR3 is TGCAGTGCTATGGACAGGGGCTCTGGAAACACCATATATTTT. Encoded protein: CSAMDRGSGNTIYF.

Only a few counts were recorded for this clonotype. V and J are TRBV5-5 and TRBJ2-5; D may correspond to TRBD1 or TRBD2 (5 bases each). Trimming took 4 bases from V and 1 from J, leaving 14 bases between them. Germline V lookup: CDR1 SGHKS, CDR2 YYEKEE (reference sequence). The CDR3 covers 15 residues. The CDR3 here is CASSNAPGTQETQYF. CDR3 sequence (DNA): TGTGCCAGCAGCAACGCCCCCGGGACCCAAGAGACCCAGTACTTC.

This clonotype was found many times. The chain employs TRBV14 and TRBJ1-1; D is perhaps TRBD1 (6 bases). The CDR3 runs to 15 residues. The germline gives CDR1 SGHDN, CDR2 FVKESK. The ends were cut back, 5 bases at V and 1 base at J, with 14 bases in the middle. CDR3 DNA sequence: TGTGCCAGCAGCACTCCGACAGGATCGAACACTGAAGCTTTCTTT. Its protein product is CASSTPTGSNTEAFF.

This clonotype was picked up many times. V gene TRBV20-1 combines with J gene TRBJ2-5; the D is unclear. Germline CDR1 DFQATT, CDR2 SNEGSKA (reference sequence). The CDR3 is 14 residues long. The V end lost 0 bases, the J end lost 2 bases, and 10 bases lay between the germline ends. This CDR3 is CSARDEQTQETQYF. CDR3 sequence (DNA): TGCAGTGCTAGAGATGAACAGACGCAAGAGACCCAGTACTTC.

The chain employs TRBV20-1 and TRBJ2-2; D gene unclear. Trimming pared 3 bases from V and 1 base from J, leaving 6 bases between. Germline CDR1 DFQATT, CDR2 SNEGSKA (reference sequence). The CDR3 extends over 13 amino acids. CDR3 DNA sequence: TGCAGTGCTAGTCGGCAGAACACCGGGGAGCTGTTTTTT. Amino acid sequence: CSASRQNTGELFF.

This clonotype was recorded many times. The chain joins TRBV5-4 to TRBJ2-7; TRBD2 agrees at 11 bases. From germline, CDR1 is SGHNT and CDR2 YYREEE (reference sequence). The CDR3 spans 15 residues. V was clipped by 0 bases and J by 4 bases; unmatched bases: 3. This CDR3 reads CASSLGSSGGYEQYF. The CDR3 DNA sequence: TGTGCCAGCAGCTTGGGCTCTAGCGGGGGGTACGAGCAGTACTTC. Drawing the rest from reference TRBV5-4 and TRBJ2-7, the complete variable domain is ETGVTQSPTHLIKTRGQQVTLRCSSQSGHNTVSWYQQALGQGPQFIFQYYREEENGRGNFPPRFSGLQFPNYSSELNVNALELDDSALYLCASSLGSSGGYEQYFGPGTRLTVT.

The chain recombines TRBV5-1 with TRBJ1-4; D perhaps matches TRBD1 (5 bases). Germline values: CDR1 SGHRS, CDR2 YFSETQ. The CDR3 sequence is 14 residues long. Trimming pared 3 bases from V and 7 bases from J, leaving 13 bases between. The CDR3 region is CASSSPGGVEKLFF. CDR3 sequence (DNA): TGCGCCAGCAGCTCCCCCGGGGGTGTTGAAAAACTGTTTTTT.

This clonotype was recorded at least ten times. The J gene is TRBJ2-7, the V gene TRBV30; D might be TRBD1 (5 bases). CDR1 GTSNPN and CDR2 SVGIG come from the germline V gene (reference sequence). The CDR3 is made up of 11 amino acids. V was pared by 4 bases and J by 5 bases, with 9 bases between. The CDR3 nucleotides read TGTGCCTGGACAGGGAACCACGAGCAGTACTTC. It translates to CAWTGNHEQYF.

V is TRBV7-2 and J is TRBJ1-2, with 7 positions matching TRBD1. The CDR3 spans 16 residues. The germline gives CDR1 SGHTA, CDR2 FQGNSA. V lost 4 bases and J lost 7; bases outside the gene matches: 15. For the CDR3, the DNA is TGTGCCAGCAGCTCCTATTCGACGACAGGGCAAGGTGGCTACACCTTC. The encoded protein is CASSSYSTTGQGGYTF.

There are many counts of this clonotype. This chain links TRBV5-1 with TRBJ2-1; the D gene is possibly TRBD2 (6 bases). The CDR3 is 14 residues long. Germline-derived CDR1 and CDR2 are SGHRS and YFSETQ. The germline V and J ends were trimmed by 5 bases and 0 bases, with 9 bases remaining between them. The CDR3 DNA reads TGCGCCAGCAGGGAGGGAAGCTCCTACAATGAGCAGTTCTTC. Translation: CASREGSSYNEQFF.

This clonotype was seen many times. The V and J genes are TRBV27 and TRBJ1-2; maybe TRBD1 (6 bases). The CDR3 has 15 residues. The V gene lost 4 bases and the J gene lost 7 bases, with 19 bases spanning the gap. Germline-derived CDR1 and CDR2 are MNHEY and SMNVEV (reference sequence). The DNA for the CDR3 is TGTGCCAGCAGTTCTATCGCCCAGGGGATGAGTGGCTACACCTTC. Protein sequence: CASSSIAQGMSGYTF.

As DNA, the CDR3 is TGTGCCAGCAGCCCCGGGAAGAGAGACACTGAAGCTTTCTTT. Protein sequence: CASSPGKRDTEAFF. This chain connects TRBV7-6 to TRBJ1-1; no clear D. The V end lost 5 bases, the J end lost 3 bases, and 13 bases lay between the germline ends. Germline CDR1 SGHVS, CDR2 FNYEAQ. The CDR3 runs to 14 residues.

Ten or more counts support this clonotype. The CDR3 nucleotides read TGTGCCAGCAGCCCCCAGGGATACAATCAGCCCCAGCATTTT. Translated, it gives CASSPQGYNQPQHF. The chain recombines TRBV7-2 with TRBJ1-5; possible D gene TRBD1, 5 bases. This CDR3 comprises 14 residues. Germline V gives CDR1 SGHTA, CDR2 FQGNSA. Trimming stripped 5 bases from V and 3 bases from J, with 11 bases between.

This clonotype has at least ten counts. This chain joins TRBV15 and TRBJ1-2; 7 bases map to TRBD1. Trimming cost V 1 base and J 3 bases; bases outside gene matches: 5. The CDR3 has 15 residues. Germline CDR1 reads LNHNV; CDR2 reads YYDKDF (reference sequence). CDR3 protein: CATSRVTGTDYGYTF. The CDR3 coding sequence is TGTGCCACCAGCAGAGTAACCGGGACAGACTATGGCTACACCTTC. Full variable domain (missing parts from reference TRBV15 and TRBJ1-2): DAMVIQNPRYQVTQFGKPVTLSCSQTLNHNVMYWYQQKSSQAPKLLFHYYDKDFNNEADTPDNFQSRRPNTSFCFLDIRSPGLGDTAMYLCATSRVTGTDYGYTFGSGTRLTVV.

CDR3 DNA sequence: TGTGCCAGCAGCACGGGACTAGCGGGCGGGTACGAGCAGTACGTC. Its protein is CASSTGLAGGYEQYV. This chain joins TRBV7-9 and TRBJ2-7; 12 nucleotides line up with TRBD2. V lost 5 bases and J lost 4; bases outside the gene matches: 6. The CDR3 covers 15 residues. In germline, CDR1 is SEHNR, CDR2 FQNEAQ (reference sequence).

As regards this clonotype: Possible read error: a much larger clone is one base away. The V call is TRBV6-6, the J call TRBJ2-3; D remains ambiguous. This CDR3 comprises 14 residues. Per germline, CDR1 MNHNY and CDR2 SVGAGI (reference sequence). V lost 8 bases to trimming and J lost 1 base, with 13 bases between them. The CDR3 reads CASDPIRGTDTQYF. The CDR3 region has the DNA TGTGCCAGCGACCCAATCCGTGGCACAGATACGCAGTATTTT.

This chain connects TRBV5-1 to TRBJ2-1; TRBD1 is a possible D gene (6 bases). V lost 0 bases and J lost 4, with 14 bases in between. This CDR3 region has 16 residues. From germline, CDR1 is SGHRS and CDR2 YFSETQ. CDR3 DNA: TGCGCCAGCAGCTTGGCACAGGGCGCGCCTTACAATGAGCAGTTCTTC. This translates into CASSLAQGAPYNEQFF.

This clonotype has ten or more counts. This chain links TRBV20-1 with TRBJ1-2, with D unresolved. Germline V lookup: CDR1 DFQATT, CDR2 SNEGSKA (reference sequence). V was trimmed by 0 bases and J by 2 bases, leaving 7 bases between them. The CDR3 loop spans 13 amino acids. CDR3 residues: CSAREPRNYGYTF. The CDR3 DNA reads as TGCAGTGCTAGAGAACCTAGGAACTATGGCTACACCTTC.